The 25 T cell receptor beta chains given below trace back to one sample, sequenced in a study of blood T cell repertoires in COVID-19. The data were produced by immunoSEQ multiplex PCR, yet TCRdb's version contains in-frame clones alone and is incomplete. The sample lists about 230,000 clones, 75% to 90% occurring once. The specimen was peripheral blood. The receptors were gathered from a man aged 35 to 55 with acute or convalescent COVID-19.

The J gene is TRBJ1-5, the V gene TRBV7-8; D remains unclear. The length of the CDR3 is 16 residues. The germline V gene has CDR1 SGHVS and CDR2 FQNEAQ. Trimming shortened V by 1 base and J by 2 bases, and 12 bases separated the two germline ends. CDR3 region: CASSLVPDPGNQPQHF. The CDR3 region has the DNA TGTGCCAGCAGCTTAGTACCCGATCCAGGCAATCAGCCCCAGCATTTT.

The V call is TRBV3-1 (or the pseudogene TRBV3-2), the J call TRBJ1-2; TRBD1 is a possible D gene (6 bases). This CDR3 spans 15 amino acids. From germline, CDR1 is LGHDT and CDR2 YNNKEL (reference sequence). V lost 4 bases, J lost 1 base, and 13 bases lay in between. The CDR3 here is CASSLEGGYNYGYTF. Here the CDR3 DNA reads TGTGCCAGCAGCCTAGAGGGGGGTTATAACTATGGCTACACCTTC.

In DNA form, the CDR3 reads TGTGCCAGCAGAACAACAGGGGGTGATCAGCCCCAGCATTTT. Protein sequence: CASRTTGGDQPQHF. The chain carries TRBV6-5 and TRBJ1-5, with TRBD1 identical over 8 bases. Germline V lookup: CDR1 MNHEY, CDR2 SVGAGI. The CDR3 is made up of 14 amino acids. Losses at the gene ends were 6 bases for V and 5 bases for J; bases not matched to a gene: 6.

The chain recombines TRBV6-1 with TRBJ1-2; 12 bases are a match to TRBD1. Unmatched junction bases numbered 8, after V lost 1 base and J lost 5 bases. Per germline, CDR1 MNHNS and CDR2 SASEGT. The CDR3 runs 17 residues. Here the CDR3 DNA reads TGTGCCAGCAGTGAAGAGTTGGGACAGGGGGCGGGGTATGGCTACACCTTC. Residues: CASSEELGQGAGYGYTF.

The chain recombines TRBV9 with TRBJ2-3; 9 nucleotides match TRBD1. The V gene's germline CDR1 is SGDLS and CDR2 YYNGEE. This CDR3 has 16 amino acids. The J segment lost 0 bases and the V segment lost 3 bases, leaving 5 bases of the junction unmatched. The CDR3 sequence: CASSERTGASTDTQYF. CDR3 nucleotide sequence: TGTGCCAGCAGCGAACGGACAGGGGCTAGCACAGATACGCAGTATTTT. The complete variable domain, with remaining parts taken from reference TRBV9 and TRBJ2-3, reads DSGVTQTPKHLITATGQRVTLRCSPRSGDLSVYWYQQSLDQGLQFLIQYYNGEERAKGNILERFSAQQFPDLHSELNLSSLELGDSALYFCASSERTGASTDTQYFGPGTRLTVL.

CDR3 DNA: TGTGCCAGCAGTCCCAACAGGGTACGAGCTTTCTTT. Translated: CASSPNRVRAFF. This chain uses TRBV12-3 or TRBV12-4 with TRBJ1-1; maybe TRBD1 (6 bases). Trimming pared 5 bases from V and 10 bases from J, leaving 14 bases between. The CDR3 spans 12 residues.

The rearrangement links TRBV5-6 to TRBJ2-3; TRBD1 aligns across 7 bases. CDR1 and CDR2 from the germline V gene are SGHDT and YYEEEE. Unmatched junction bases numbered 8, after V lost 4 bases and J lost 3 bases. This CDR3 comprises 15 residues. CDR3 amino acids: CASSRTGPLTDTQYF. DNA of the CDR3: TGTGCCAGCAGCCGGACAGGCCCTTTGACAGATACGCAGTATTTT.

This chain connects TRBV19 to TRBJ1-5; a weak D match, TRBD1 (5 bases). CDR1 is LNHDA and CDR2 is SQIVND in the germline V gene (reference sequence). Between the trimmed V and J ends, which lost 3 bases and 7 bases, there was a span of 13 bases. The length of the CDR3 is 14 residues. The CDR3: CASSIETARQPQHF. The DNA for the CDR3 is TGTGCCAGTAGTATCGAGACAGCCAGGCAGCCCCAGCATTTT.

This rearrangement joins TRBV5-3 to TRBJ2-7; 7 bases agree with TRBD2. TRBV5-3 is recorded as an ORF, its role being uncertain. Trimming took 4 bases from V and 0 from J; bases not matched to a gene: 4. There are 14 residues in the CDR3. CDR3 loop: CARSGRGVSYEQYF. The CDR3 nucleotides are TGTGCCAGAAGCGGGAGGGGTGTCTCCTACGAGCAGTACTTC.

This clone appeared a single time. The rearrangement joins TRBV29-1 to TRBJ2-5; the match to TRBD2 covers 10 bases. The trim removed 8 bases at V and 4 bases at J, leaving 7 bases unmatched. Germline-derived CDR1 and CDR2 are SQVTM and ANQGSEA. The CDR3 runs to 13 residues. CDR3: CSFRSGRRETQYF. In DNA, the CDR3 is TGCAGCTTCCGTAGCGGGAGGCGAGAGACCCAGTACTTC.

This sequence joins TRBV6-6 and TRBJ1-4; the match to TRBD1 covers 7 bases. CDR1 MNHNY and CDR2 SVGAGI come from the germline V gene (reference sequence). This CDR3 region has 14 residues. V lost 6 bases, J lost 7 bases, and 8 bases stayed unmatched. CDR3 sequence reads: CASRNRGDGEKLFF. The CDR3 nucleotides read TGTGCCAGCAGAAACAGGGGCGACGGTGAAAAACTGTTTTTT.

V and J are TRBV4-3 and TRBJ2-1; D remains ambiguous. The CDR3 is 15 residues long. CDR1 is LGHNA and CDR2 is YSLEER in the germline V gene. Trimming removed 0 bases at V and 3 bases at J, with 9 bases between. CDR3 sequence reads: CASSQDYASYNEQFF. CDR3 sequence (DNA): TGCGCCAGCAGCCAAGACTACGCTAGCTACAATGAGCAGTTCTTC.

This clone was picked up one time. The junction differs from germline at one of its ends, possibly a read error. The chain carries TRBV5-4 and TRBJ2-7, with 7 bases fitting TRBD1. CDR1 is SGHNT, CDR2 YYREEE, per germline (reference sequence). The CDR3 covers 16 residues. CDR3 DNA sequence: TGTGCCAGCAGCTTGAGTAGGGGGCTAACCTCCGACGAGCAGTACTTC. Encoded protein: CASSLSRGLTSDEQYF.

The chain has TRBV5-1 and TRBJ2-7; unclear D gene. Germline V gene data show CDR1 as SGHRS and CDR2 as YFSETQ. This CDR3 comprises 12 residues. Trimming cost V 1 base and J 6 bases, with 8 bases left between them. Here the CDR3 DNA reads TGCGCCAGCAGCTTGAGCACTGCCGAGCAGTACTTC. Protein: CASSLSTAEQYF.

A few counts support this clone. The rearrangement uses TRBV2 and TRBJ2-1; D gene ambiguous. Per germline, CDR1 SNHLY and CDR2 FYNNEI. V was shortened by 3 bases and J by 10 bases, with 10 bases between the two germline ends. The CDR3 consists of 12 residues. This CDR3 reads CASSDSGGEQFF. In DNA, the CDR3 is TGTGCCAGCAGTGACTCGGGTGGCGAGCAGTTCTTC.

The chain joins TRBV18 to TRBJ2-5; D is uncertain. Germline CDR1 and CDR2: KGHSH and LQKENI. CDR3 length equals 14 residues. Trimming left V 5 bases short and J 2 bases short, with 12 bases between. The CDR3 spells CASSSWAVQETQYF. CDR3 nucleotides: TGTGCCAGCTCATCCTGGGCCGTACAAGAGACCCAGTACTTC.

This CDR3 is CATLGGLAGGQETQYF. CDR3 nucleotide sequence: TGTGCCACCTTAGGGGGACTAGCGGGAGGCCAAGAGACCCAGTACTTC. V and J are TRBV10-3 and TRBJ2-5, with 15 bases matching TRBD2. The germline V gene has CDR1 ENHRY and CDR2 SYGVKD. The CDR3 extends over 16 amino acids. V lost 10 bases to trimming and J lost 1 base; unmatched junction nucleotides: 7.

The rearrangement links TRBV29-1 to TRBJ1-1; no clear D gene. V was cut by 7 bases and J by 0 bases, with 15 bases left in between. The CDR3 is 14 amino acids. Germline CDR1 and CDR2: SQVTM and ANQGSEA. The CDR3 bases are TGCAGCGGGAGGGCCGCGGCGGTGAACACTGAAGCTTTCTTT. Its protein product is CSGRAAAVNTEAFF.

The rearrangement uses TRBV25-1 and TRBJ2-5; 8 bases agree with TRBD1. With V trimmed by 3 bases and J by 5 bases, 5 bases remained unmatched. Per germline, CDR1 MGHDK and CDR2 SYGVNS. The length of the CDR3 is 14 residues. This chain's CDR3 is CASSDRTGWETQYF. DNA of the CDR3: TGTGCCAGCAGTGACAGGACAGGGTGGGAGACCCAGTACTTC.

In DNA, the CDR3 is TGTGCCAGCAGCTTCAGGGTGCACACTGAAGCTTTCTTT. Translating gives CASSFRVHTEAFF. This chain joins TRBV5-8 and TRBJ1-1, with D possibly TRBD1 on 5 matching bases. The CDR3 is made up of 13 amino acids. V was shortened by 2 bases and J by 3 bases, with 8 bases between the two germline ends. Germline lookup yields CDR1 SGHTS and CDR2 YDEGEE.

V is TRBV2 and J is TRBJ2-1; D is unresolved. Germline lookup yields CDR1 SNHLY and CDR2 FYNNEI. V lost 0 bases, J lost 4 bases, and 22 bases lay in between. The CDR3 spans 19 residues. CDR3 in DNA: TGTGCCAGCAGTGAAGCTTTCTCACGGTCGGTACCATTATACAATGAGCAGTTCTTC. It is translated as CASSEAFSRSVPLYNEQFF.

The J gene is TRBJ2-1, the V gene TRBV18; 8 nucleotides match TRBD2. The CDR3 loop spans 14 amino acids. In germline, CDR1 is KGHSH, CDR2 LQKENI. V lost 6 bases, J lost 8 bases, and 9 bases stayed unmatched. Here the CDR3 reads CASSGTGGPYEQFF. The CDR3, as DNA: TGTGCCAGCTCCGGGACGGGAGGGCCGTATGAGCAGTTCTTC. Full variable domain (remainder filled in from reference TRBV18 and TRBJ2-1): NAGVMQNPRHLVRRRGQEARLRCSPMKGHSHVYWYRQLPEEGLKFMVYLQKENIIDESGMPKERFSAEFPKEGPSILRIQQVVRGDSAAYFCASSGTGGPYEQFFGPGTRLTVL.

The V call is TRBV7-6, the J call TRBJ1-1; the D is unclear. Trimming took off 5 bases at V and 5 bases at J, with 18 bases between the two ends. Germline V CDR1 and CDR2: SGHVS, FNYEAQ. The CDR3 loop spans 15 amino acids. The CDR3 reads CASSPQMGRATEAFF. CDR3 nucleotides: TGTGCCAGCAGCCCCCAAATGGGGAGGGCGACTGAAGCTTTCTTT.

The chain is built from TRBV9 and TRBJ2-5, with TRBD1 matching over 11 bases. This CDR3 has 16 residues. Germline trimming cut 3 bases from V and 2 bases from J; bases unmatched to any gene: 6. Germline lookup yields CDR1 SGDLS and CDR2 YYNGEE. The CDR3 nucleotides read TGTGCCAGCAGCGCAGGACAGGGGGCAGTTCAAGAGACCCAGTACTTC. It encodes CASSAGQGAVQETQYF.

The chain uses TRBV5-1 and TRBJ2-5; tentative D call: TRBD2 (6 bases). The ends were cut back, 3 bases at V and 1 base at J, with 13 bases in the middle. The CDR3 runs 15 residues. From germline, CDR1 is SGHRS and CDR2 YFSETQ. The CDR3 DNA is TGCGCCAGCAGCTCAGGCGGAGGGGCCCAAGAGACCCAGTACTTC. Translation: CASSSGGGAQETQYF.